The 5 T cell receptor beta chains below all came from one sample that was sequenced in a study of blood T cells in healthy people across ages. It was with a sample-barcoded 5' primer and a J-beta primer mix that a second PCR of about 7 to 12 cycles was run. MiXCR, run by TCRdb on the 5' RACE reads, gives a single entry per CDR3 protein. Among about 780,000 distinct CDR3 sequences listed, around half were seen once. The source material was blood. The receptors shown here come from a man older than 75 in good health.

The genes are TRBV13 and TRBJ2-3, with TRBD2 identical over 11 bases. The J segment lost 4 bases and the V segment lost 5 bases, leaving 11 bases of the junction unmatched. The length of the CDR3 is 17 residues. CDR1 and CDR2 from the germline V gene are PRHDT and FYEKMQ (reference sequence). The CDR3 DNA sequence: TGTGCCAGCAGCGCCACGCCGGGACTAGCGGTTGCAGATACGCAGTATTTT. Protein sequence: CASSATPGLAVADTQYF.

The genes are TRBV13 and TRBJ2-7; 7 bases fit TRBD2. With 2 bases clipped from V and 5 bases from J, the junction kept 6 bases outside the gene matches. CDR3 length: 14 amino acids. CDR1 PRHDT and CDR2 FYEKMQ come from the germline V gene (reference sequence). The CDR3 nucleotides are TGTGCCAGCAGCTTACCGGGACTAAGGGACGAGCAGTACTTC. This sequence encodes CASSLPGLRDEQYF.

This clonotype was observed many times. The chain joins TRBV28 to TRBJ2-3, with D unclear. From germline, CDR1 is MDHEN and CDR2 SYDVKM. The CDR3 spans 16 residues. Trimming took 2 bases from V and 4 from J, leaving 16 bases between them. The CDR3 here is CASSLTPSARADTQYF. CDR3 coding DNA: TGTGCCAGCAGTTTAACCCCGTCGGCAAGGGCAGATACGCAGTATTTT.

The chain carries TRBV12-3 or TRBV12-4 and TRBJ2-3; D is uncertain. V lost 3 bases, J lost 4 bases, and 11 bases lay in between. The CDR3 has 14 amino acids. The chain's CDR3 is CASSFIDRADTQYF. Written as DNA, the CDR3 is TGTGCCAGCAGTTTTATAGATAGGGCAGATACGCAGTATTTT.

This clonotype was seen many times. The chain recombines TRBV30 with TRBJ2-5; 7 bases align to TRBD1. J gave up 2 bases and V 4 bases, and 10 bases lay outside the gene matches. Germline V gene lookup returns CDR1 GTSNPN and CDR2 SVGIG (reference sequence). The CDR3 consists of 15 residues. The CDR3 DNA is TGTGCCTGGACTCCCCTCGGGACAGTACAAGAGACCCAGTACTTC. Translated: CAWTPLGTVQETQYF.